The clone carrying this T cell receptor beta chain showed up many times. Researchers amplified the TCR beta CDR3 regions from RNA transcripts. HTBI primers were the set used in a first-round RT-PCR of the TCR CDR3. A single record per CDR3 protein comes from TCRdb applying MiXCR to the multiplex PCR reads. This table has hundreds of thousands of distinct CDR3 sequences, about 15% appearing once. This record comes from a study of T cells in Graves' hyperthyroidism and ophthalmopathy. Diagnoses rested on clinical symptoms, serum thyroxine and TRAb, thyroid ultrasound and orbital computed tomography. The V segment lost 5 bases and the J segment 2 bases; nucleotides outside the gene matches: 4. CDR1 and CDR2 (germline): SGHTA, FQGTGA. This CDR3 comprises 14 residues.

The rearrangement uses TRBV7-3 and TRBJ2-3; 7 bases agree with TRBD1. The sequenced sample was blood. The TCR was taken from a man younger than 35 with Graves' ophthalmopathy. The chain's CDR3 is CASSTGQVTDTQYF. CDR3 nucleotides: TGTGCCAGCAGCACAGGACAGGTCACAGATACGCAGTATTTT.